The 20 T cell receptor beta chains below were found in one sample sequenced in a study of OX40 agonist ivuxolimab in advanced cancers. Libraries were prepared by immunoSEQ multiplex PCR; TCRdb keeps only in-frame clonotypes and omits some of them. This table has 55,000 to 75,000 clones, more than 80% appearing once. Sequencing was performed on CD4+ or CD8+ T cells sorted from blood, taken in a trial of the OX40 agonist ivuxolimab. All receptors derive from an adult with an advanced solid tumor such as melanoma, head and neck, liver or kidney cancer.

The V call is TRBV9, the J call TRBJ2-2; 11 bases agree with TRBD1. Germline V gene sequence: CDR1 SGDLS, CDR2 YYNGEE. Trimming removed 2 bases from V and 7 bases from J; junction bases left unmatched: 4. This CDR3 has 15 amino acids. CDR3 DNA: TGTGCCAGCAGCGTCGGACAGGGGGCGATCGGGGAGCTGTTTTTT. It is translated as CASSVGQGAIGELFF.

CDR3 DNA: TGTGCCAGTAGTCTCGGGACGGTTTCCTACGAGCAGTACTTC. It encodes CASSLGTVSYEQYF. The chain combines TRBV19 with TRBJ2-5; D is possibly TRBD1 or TRBD2 (5 bases each). The better agreement between TRBJ2-7 and the DNA end casts doubt on the J call. Germline V gene lookup returns CDR1 LNHDA and CDR2 SQIVND (reference sequence). There are 14 residues in the CDR3.

This clone was found a few times. The chain couples TRBV19 to TRBJ2-7; the match to TRBD1 covers 10 bases. After removal of 5 bases from V and 3 bases from J, the junction contained 7 bases not matched to a gene. In germline, CDR1 is LNHDA, CDR2 SQIVND (reference sequence). The CDR3 extends over 15 amino acids. The CDR3 nucleotides read TGTGCCAGTAGTCCCTTGGACAGGGGGGGCTACGAGCAGTACTTC. Its translation is CASSPLDRGGYEQYF.

This chain joins TRBV7-7 and TRBJ1-6, with D uncertain. Germline CDR1 and CDR2: SSHAT and FNYEAQ (reference sequence). The CDR3 has 13 amino acids. The V end lost 8 bases, the J end lost 7 bases, and 12 bases lay between the germline ends. Written as DNA, the CDR3 is TGTGCCAGCGCAAGTGGGAGGAATTCACCCCTCCACTTT. This translates into CASASGRNSPLHF.

In DNA form, the CDR3 reads TGCGCCAGCAGCTCCAGGACAGCAACTAATGAAAAACTGTTTTTT. Encoded protein: CASSSRTATNEKLFF. V gene TRBV4-1 combines with J gene TRBJ1-4; maybe TRBD1 (6 bases). The germline CDR1 and CDR2 sequences are MGHRA and YSYEKL. The CDR3 consists of 15 residues. The V and J ends lost 5 bases and 0 bases respectively, with 10 bases between them.

The chain employs TRBV7-8 and TRBJ1-2, with D unresolved. Germline V gene data show CDR1 as SGHVS and CDR2 as FQNEAQ. V was shortened by 3 bases and J by 4 bases, with 18 bases between the two germline ends. The CDR3 runs 16 residues. This CDR3 is CASSFSVTRKTYGYTF. The CDR3 DNA is TGTGCCAGCAGCTTCTCAGTTACCCGAAAGACCTATGGCTACACCTTC. Filled out from reference TRBV7-8 and TRBJ1-2, the complete variable domain reads GAGVSQSPRYKVAKRGQDVALRCDPISGHVSLFWYQQALGQGPEFLTYFQNEAQLDKSGLPSDRFFAERPEGSVSTLKIQRTQQEDSAVYLCASSFSVTRKTYGYTFGSGTRLTVV.

This chain's CDR3 is CASSFQREAFF. The CDR3 DNA sequence: TGTGCCAGTAGTTTCCAGCGTGAAGCTTTCTTT. The chain carries TRBV19 and TRBJ1-1; D is unclear. The CDR3 is 11 amino acids. V lost 5 bases, J lost 7 bases, and 8 bases lay in between. Germline V lookup: CDR1 LNHDA, CDR2 SQIVND (reference sequence).

The gene calls are TRBV7-2 and TRBJ2-7; 8 bases match TRBD2. Germline CDR1 SGHTA, CDR2 FQGNSA. The CDR3 totals 14 residues. V lost 6 bases and J lost 9; bases outside the gene matches: 13. DNA of the CDR3: TGTGCCAGCAGACCGGGACTAGGACCAGAGAGGCAGTACTTC. It codes for CASRPGLGPERQYF.

This clone was counted once. This rearrangement joins TRBV7-9 to TRBJ2-7; the match to TRBD2 covers 7 bases. V shed 3 bases and J 1 base; nucleotides not matched to a gene: 9. The length of the CDR3 is 16 residues. Germline CDR1 SEHNR, CDR2 FQNEAQ (reference sequence). The CDR3 is CASSLPGRERSYEQYF. CDR3 in DNA: TGTGCCAGCAGCTTGCCGGGGCGGGAGAGGTCCTACGAGCAGTACTTC.

This chain links TRBV7-2 with TRBJ2-1; the match to TRBD2 covers 7 bases. In germline, CDR1 is SGHTA, CDR2 FQGNSA. Trimming took 5 bases from V and 0 from J; bases not matched to a gene: 4. This CDR3 spans 15 amino acids. CDR3 nucleotides: TGTGCCAGCAGCGCCGGGACTATCTCCTACAATGAGCAGTTCTTC. Translating gives CASSAGTISYNEQFF.

The genes are TRBV30 and TRBJ1-4, with D possibly matching TRBD1 (5 bases). CDR1 and CDR2 from the germline V gene are GTSNPN and SVGIG (reference sequence). The CDR3 consists of 16 residues. Trimming removed 4 bases from V and 1 base from J, with 16 bases in between. CDR3 in DNA: TGTGCCTGGACCGGGGGGGGATATGGAACTAATGAAAAACTGTTTTTT. Protein: CAWTGGGYGTNEKLFF.

V usage is TRBV7-8 and J usage is TRBJ1-4; no clear D. The V gene's germline CDR1 is SGHVS and CDR2 FQNEAQ. This CDR3 has 16 amino acids. V dropped 2 bases and J dropped 3 bases, with 13 bases sitting between them. The CDR3 is CASSLQWGRANEKLFF. CDR3 nucleotides: TGTGCCAGCAGCTTACAGTGGGGTCGGGCTAATGAAAAACTGTTTTTT.

The chain has TRBV5-4 and TRBJ1-1, with 7 bases aligning to TRBD1. V was pared by 4 bases and J by 0 bases, with 9 bases of the junction left unmatched. Germline V gene data show CDR1 as SGHNT and CDR2 as YYREEE (reference sequence). This CDR3 has 16 residues. CDR3 DNA sequence: TGTGCCAGCAGCCGATACCCTACAGGGGTGAACACTGAAGCTTTCTTT. Residues: CASSRYPTGVNTEAFF.

The chain carries TRBV12-1 and TRBJ2-7. TRBV12-1 is flagged as a pseudogene. The CDR3 is made up of 13 amino acids. CDR3 protein: CASSFGPSYEQYF. CDR3 coding DNA: TGTGCCAGCAGCTTTGGACCCTCCTACGAGCAGTACTTC.

The chain carries TRBV10-3 and TRBJ2-1; a possible D gene is TRBD2 (5 bases). CDR1 is ENHRY, CDR2 SYGVKD, per germline. V was clipped by 6 bases and J by 5 bases, with 11 bases between them. There are 13 residues in the CDR3. The CDR3 loop is CAIRGDKNNEQFF. Written as DNA, the CDR3 is TGTGCCATCAGGGGAGACAAGAACAATGAGCAGTTCTTC.

This chain joins TRBV23-1 and TRBJ2-7; TRBD1 aligns across 9 bases. TRBV23-1 has ORF status, its function being uncertain. Trimming took 6 bases from V and 2 from J; bases not matched to a gene: 5. This CDR3 is built from 14 residues. The CDR3: CASRVDRGTYEQYF. The DNA for the CDR3 is TGCGCCAGCAGGGTGGACAGGGGTACCTACGAGCAGTACTTC.

This clone was observed a single time. The chain is built from TRBV29-1 and TRBJ1-1; 10 positions agree with TRBD1. The CDR3 has 14 amino acids. Germline CDR1 reads SQVTM; CDR2 reads ANQGSEA. V lost 4 bases and J lost 10; bases outside the gene matches: 12. The DNA for the CDR3 is TGCAGCGTTGTAGCACCGGGACAGGGGTCGGGAGCTTTCTTT. Amino acids: CSVVAPGQGSGAFF.

This chain joins TRBV19 and TRBJ2-3, with 7 bases matching TRBD2. Germline lookup yields CDR1 LNHDA and CDR2 SQIVND (reference sequence). Trimming cost V 4 bases and J 1 base; bases outside gene matches: 11. The CDR3 runs 17 residues. In DNA, the CDR3 is TGTGCCAGTAGTACGGAGGGTCCGGGGGGACGCACAGATACGCAGTATTTT. Translating gives CASSTEGPGGRTDTQYF.

The V call is TRBV21-1, the J call TRBJ2-1; TRBD2, as called in the table, went unchecked against the DNA. TRBV21-1 is classified as a pseudogene. The CDR3 length is 16 residues. In DNA form, the CDR3 reads TGTGCCAGCAGCAGACTAGCGGGAGGTACGATCAATGAGCAGTTCTTC. It translates to CASSRLAGGTINEQFF.

CDR3 nucleotide sequence: TGTGCCAGCAGTTACGACAGGAGCTATGGCTACACCTTC. It is translated as CASSYDRSYGYTF. The V call is TRBV6-5, the J call TRBJ1-2; the D gene is possibly TRBD1 (6 bases). There are 13 residues in the CDR3. Trimming removed 2 bases at V and 4 bases at J, with 8 bases between. Germline V gene data show CDR1 as MNHEY and CDR2 as SVGAGI.